This T cell receptor (beta chain) derives from a study of chemoradiotherapy in HPV16-positive cancers. Study overall: Candidate HPV-specific T-cell clones and common TCR motifs came from functional assays in a couple of HPV16-positive patients. General study points: HPV-responsive T-cell expansion during chemoradiotherapy was linked to improved recurrence-free survival in HPV16-positive patients. Non-HPV-specific T cells did not expand in tumors during treatment, whereas candidate HPV-specific clones and E7-related motifs did.

Concerning this clone itself: The antigen remains unidentified.

The CDR3 loop spans 15 amino acids. Germline V gene sequence: CDR1 SGHAT, CDR2 FQNNGV. V lost 3 bases and J lost 0, with 9 bases in between. Only in-frame clones appear in the TCRdb table, and some are missing; sequencing was by immunoSEQ multiplex PCR. The sample yields about 3,100 clones, more than 85% seen once. The clonotype comes from a human donor with HPV-associated anogenital cancer. The V gene is TRBV11-2, the J gene TRBJ2-1; D is unclear. Sequenced here: tumor tissue, sampled from a patient who underwent chemoradiotherapy. The CDR3 region is CASSFAFGSYNEQFF. The CDR3 DNA sequence: TGTGCCAGCAGCTTCGCCTTTGGCTCCTACAATGAGCAGTTCTTC. The full variable domain, its missing parts supplied by reference TRBV11-2 and TRBJ2-1, is EAGVAQSPRYKIIEKRQSVAFWCNPISGHATLYWYQQILGQGPKLLIQFQNNGVVDDSQLPKDRFSAERLKGVDSTLKIQPAKLEDSAVYLCASSFAFGSYNEQFFGPGTRLTVL.